This T cell receptor beta chain came from a study of OX40 agonist ivuxolimab in advanced cancers. As to this clone: The antigen is undetermined.

The method was immunoSEQ multiplex PCR; TCRdb's version includes in-frame clones alone and lacks a portion of them. The table includes tens of thousands of clones, around nine tenths detected once. Study-level results: By week 6 at 0.1 to 3.0 mg/kg, blood CD4+ and CD8+ T cells had expanded clonally.

With 5 bases clipped from V and 3 bases from J, the junction kept 5 bases outside the gene matches. The CDR3 has 14 residues. Germline V gives CDR1 SGHNT, CDR2 YENEEA. The source is an adult with an advanced solid tumor such as melanoma, head and neck, liver or kidney cancer. The starting material was CD4+ or CD8+ T cells sorted from blood, obtained in a trial of the OX40 agonist ivuxolimab. V and J are TRBV11-3 and TRBJ2-7; the match to TRBD2 covers 9 bases. The CDR3 is CASSPSGNFYEQYF. CDR3 DNA sequence: TGTGCCAGCAGCCCTAGCGGGAATTTCTACGAGCAGTACTTC.